Listed below are T cell receptor beta chains from one sample, sequenced in a study of siplizumab effects on memory and regulatory T cells. Sequencing used immunoSEQ multiplex PCR; TCRdb keeps in-frame clones, though not all of them. The sample has some 100,000 clones; 96% are singletons. The sample consisted of naive CD4+ T cells sorted from blood. These TCRs come from a human donor in good health. Each CDR3 is given without its conserved first and last residue. Clone size is shown for a subset of rows, as once, few, many or a class of expanded clone.

- | TRBJ2-7 | TRBV21-1 | ATSRGHRGYEQY
- | TRBJ2-2 | TRBV2 | ASSERGRDTGELF
- | TRBJ1-1 | TRBV7-2 | ASSLSQAITGAF
- | TRBJ1-1 | TRBV9 | ASSVSRNTEAF
- | TRBJ1-3 | TRBV4-1 | ASSQDKDNQLYTIY
- | TRBJ2-5 | TRBV28 | ASSLYRGGETQY
- | TRBJ2-3 | TRBV12-5 | ASGLVPTPGPITDTQY
- | TRBJ2-3 | TRBV18 | ASSNGGADTQY
once | TRBJ1-3 | TRBV5-6 | ASSLTGLSNSGNTIY
- | TRBJ1-1 | TRBV30 | AWKRGWNTEAF
- | TRBJ2-3 | TRBV5-1 | APTDTQY
- | TRBJ1-6 | TRBV25-1 | ASSRGLESPLH
once | TRBJ1-3 | TRBV16 | ASSQETGGNTIY
- | TRBJ1-6 | TRBV18 | ASSQVVGNSPLH
- | TRBJ1-1 | TRBV5-1 | ASSVGQGFAF
- | TRBJ1-1 | TRBV9 | ASSRSAGTNTEAF
- | TRBJ1-1 | TRBV6-5 | ASGTINTEAF
- | TRBJ2-1 | TRBV7-2 | ASSLGQGGNEQF
- | TRBJ2-2 | TRBV7-7 | ASSLGVSGGELF
- | TRBJ2-5 | TRBV6-5 | ASSYSGLLETQY
- | TRBJ2-1 | TRBV30 | AWSVKRAGWGNEQF
- | TRBJ2-5 | TRBV7-2 | ASSFLAGQETQY
- | TRBJ1-2 | TRBV5-4 | ASSRTGLDYGYT
- | TRBJ2-1 | TRBV11-2 | ASSPRLAAYNEQF
once | TRBJ1-1 | TRBV19 | ASSIRPLGGNTEAF
- | TRBJ1-6 | TRBV5-6 | ASSEDRAYGNSPLH
- | TRBJ2-1 | TRBV28 | ASIAGGEYNEQF
- | TRBJ1-1 | TRBV7-3 | ATRLGGGTEAF
- | TRBJ2-5 | TRBV29-1 | SVVWDSQETQY
- | TRBJ2-3 | TRBV6-6 | ASSSPGGASTDTQY
once | TRBJ1-5 | TRBV10-3 | AISAAVNGQPQH
once | TRBJ1-2 | TRBV28 | ASSLDFNYGYT
once | TRBJ2-5 | TRBV11-2 | ASSQRRGETQY
- | TRBJ2-3 | TRBV19 | ASSTTRGTDTQY
- | TRBJ2-5 | TRBV5-6 | ASSWTGKTQY
once | TRBJ1-2 | TRBV10-3 | AISETGGDNYGYT
- | TRBJ1-3 | TRBV11-2 | ASSFNRVSSGNTIY
- | TRBJ2-7 | TRBV6-5 | ASRGGWVEQY
- | TRBJ2-3 | TRBV7-2 | ASSSYKGTDTQY
- | TRBJ1-4 | TRBV19 | ASSLQGTFNEKLF
- | TRBJ1-5 | TRBV7-2 | ASSPDGLSNQPQH